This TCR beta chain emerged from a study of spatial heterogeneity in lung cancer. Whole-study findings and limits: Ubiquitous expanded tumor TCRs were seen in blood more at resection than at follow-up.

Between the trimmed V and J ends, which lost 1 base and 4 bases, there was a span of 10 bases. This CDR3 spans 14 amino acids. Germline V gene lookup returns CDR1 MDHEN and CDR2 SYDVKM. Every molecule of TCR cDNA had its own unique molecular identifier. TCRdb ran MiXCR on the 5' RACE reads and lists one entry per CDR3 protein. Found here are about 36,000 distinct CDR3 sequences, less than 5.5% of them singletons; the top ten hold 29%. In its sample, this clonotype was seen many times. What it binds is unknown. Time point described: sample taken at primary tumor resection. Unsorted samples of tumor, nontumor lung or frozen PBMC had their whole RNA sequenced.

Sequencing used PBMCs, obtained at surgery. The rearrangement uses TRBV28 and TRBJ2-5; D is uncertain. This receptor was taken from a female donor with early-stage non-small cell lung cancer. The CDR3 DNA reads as TGTGCCAGCAGTTTATTCCGTTCGACAGAGACCCAGTACTTC. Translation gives CASSLFRSTETQYF.